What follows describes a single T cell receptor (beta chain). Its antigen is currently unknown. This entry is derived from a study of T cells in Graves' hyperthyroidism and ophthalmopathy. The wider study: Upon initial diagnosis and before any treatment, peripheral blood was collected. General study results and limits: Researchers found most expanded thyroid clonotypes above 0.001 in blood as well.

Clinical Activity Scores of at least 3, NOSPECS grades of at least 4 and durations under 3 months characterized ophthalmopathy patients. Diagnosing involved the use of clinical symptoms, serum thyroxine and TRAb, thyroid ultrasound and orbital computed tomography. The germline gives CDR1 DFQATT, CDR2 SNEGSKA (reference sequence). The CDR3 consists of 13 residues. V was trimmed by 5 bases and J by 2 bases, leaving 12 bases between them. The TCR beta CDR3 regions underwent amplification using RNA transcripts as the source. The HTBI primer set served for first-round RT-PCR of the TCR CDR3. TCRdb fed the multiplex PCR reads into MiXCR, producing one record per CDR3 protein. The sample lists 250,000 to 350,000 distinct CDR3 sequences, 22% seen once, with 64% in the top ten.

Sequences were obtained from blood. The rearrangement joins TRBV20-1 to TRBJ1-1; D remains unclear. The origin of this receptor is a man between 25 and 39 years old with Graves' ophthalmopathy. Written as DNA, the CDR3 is TGCAGTGCTCAAACCGGACTCAACACTGAAGCTTTCTTT. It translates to CSAQTGLNTEAFF.